The rows below give T cell receptor beta chains drawn from one sample of a study of Graves' ophthalmopathy and Graves' hyperthyroidism. TCRdb analysed the multiplex PCR reads with MiXCR anew, one entry per CDR3 protein. The sample consists of roughly 500,000 distinct CDR3 sequences, 13% to 15% of them appearing once. The sample taken for sequencing was blood. All receptors derive from a woman in her twenties or thirties with Graves' ophthalmopathy. CDR3s include the opening cysteine and the closing phenylalanine or tryptophan. The order of the fields is clone size, J gene, V gene, D gene, CDR3 protein, CDR3 DNA. A D gene is named only where the DNA matches it firmly. For some rows the clone size is stated as once, few or many, or as a class when expanded; others skip it.

abundance: many; j_gene: TRBJ1-6; v_gene: TRBV28; d_gene: NA; CDR3aa: CASSLWQGGNSPLHF; CDR3nt: TGTGCCAGCAGTTTATGGCAGGGTGGAAATTCACCCCTCCACTTT
abundance: NA; j_gene: TRBJ1-5; v_gene: TRBV5-5; d_gene: TRBD1; CDR3aa: CASNEGQGQPQHF; CDR3nt: TGTGCCAGCAACGAGGGACAGGGTCAGCCCCAGCATTTT
abundance: NA; j_gene: TRBJ2-5; v_gene: TRBV20-1; d_gene: NA; CDR3aa: CSANLRTAFQETQYF; CDR3nt: TGCAGTGCTAACCTGCGGACAGCGTTCCAAGAGACCCAGTACTTC
abundance: many; j_gene: TRBJ2-5; v_gene: TRBV10-3; d_gene: NA; CDR3aa: CAISRDPSGETQYF; CDR3nt: TGTGCCATCAGCCGAGATCCTTCGGGAGAGACCCAGTACTTC
abundance: NA; j_gene: TRBJ2-7; v_gene: TRBV19; d_gene: TRBD2; CDR3aa: CASSMAGDYEQYF; CDR3nt: TGTGCCAGTAGTATGGCGGGGGACTACGAGCAGTACTTC
abundance: many; j_gene: TRBJ2-5; v_gene: TRBV6-1; d_gene: NA; CDR3aa: CASSGQEQETQYF; CDR3nt: TGTGCCAGCAGCGGCCAGGAGCAAGAGACCCAGTACTTC
abundance: NA; j_gene: TRBJ2-4; v_gene: TRBV12-3/TRBV12-4; d_gene: NA; CDR3aa: CASSLQGRAKNIQHF; CDR3nt: TGTGCCAGCAGTTTACAGGGACGGGCCAAAAACATTCAGCACTTC
abundance: NA; j_gene: TRBJ2-4; v_gene: TRBV2; d_gene: TRBD2; CDR3aa: CASRLPSGTGKNIQYF; CDR3nt: TGTGCCAGCAGACTTCCTAGCGGGACCGGTAAAAACATTCAGTACTTC
abundance: NA; j_gene: TRBJ2-7; v_gene: TRBV12-5; d_gene: NA; CDR3aa: CASGLAARAYEQYF; CDR3nt: TGTGCTAGTGGTTTGGCGGCCAGGGCCTACGAGCAGTACTTC
abundance: many; j_gene: TRBJ1-2; v_gene: TRBV24-1; d_gene: NA; CDR3aa: CATITGPANYGYTF; CDR3nt: TGTGCCACCATAACGGGACCAGCTAACTATGGCTACACCTTC
abundance: many; j_gene: TRBJ1-1; v_gene: TRBV29-1; d_gene: TRBD1; CDR3aa: CSVQDTPGTGGTEAFF; CDR3nt: TGCAGCGTTCAAGATACGCCTGGGACAGGGGGCACTGAAGCTTTCTTT
abundance: few; j_gene: TRBJ2-7; v_gene: TRBV28; d_gene: NA; CDR3aa: CASTPAPDLYEQYF; CDR3nt: TGTGCCAGCACCCCGGCCCCGGACCTCTACGAGCAGTACTTC
abundance: many; j_gene: TRBJ1-1; v_gene: TRBV9; d_gene: TRBD1; CDR3aa: CASSVGGTVSMNTEAFF; CDR3nt: TGTGCCAGCAGCGTAGGGGGGACAGTTTCTATGAACACTGAAGCTTTCTTT
abundance: many; j_gene: TRBJ1-5; v_gene: TRBV2; d_gene: NA; CDR3aa: CASSLTGPAQPQHF; CDR3nt: TGTGCCAGCAGTCTTACAGGGCCGGCCCAGCCCCAGCATTTT